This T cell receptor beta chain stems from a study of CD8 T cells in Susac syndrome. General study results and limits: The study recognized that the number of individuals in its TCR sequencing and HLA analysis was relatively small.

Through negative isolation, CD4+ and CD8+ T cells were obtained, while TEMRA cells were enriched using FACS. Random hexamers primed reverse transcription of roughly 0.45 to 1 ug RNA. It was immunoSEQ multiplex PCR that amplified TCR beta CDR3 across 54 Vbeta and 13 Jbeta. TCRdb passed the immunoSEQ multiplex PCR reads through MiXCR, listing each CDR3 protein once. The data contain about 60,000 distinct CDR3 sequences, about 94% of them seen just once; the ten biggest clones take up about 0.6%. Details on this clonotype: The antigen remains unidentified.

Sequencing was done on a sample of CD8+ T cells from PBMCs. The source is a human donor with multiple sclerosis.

The CDR3 is CSVDPEGWSEQYF. In DNA, the CDR3 is TGCAGCGTTGACCCCGAAGGGTGGTCCGAGCAGTACTTC. J is TRBJ2-7 and V is TRBV29-1; no reliable D call. The CDR3 totals 13 residues. Germline V gene sequence: CDR1 SQVTM, CDR2 ANQGSEA. Trimming took off 3 bases at V and 6 bases at J, with 15 bases between the two ends.